Shown below are 19 T cell receptor beta chains from a single sample sequenced in a study of neurological immune-mediated disorders. In TCRdb, the 5' RACE reads were re-called with MiXCR into one record per CDR3 protein. The sample carries about 46,000 distinct CDR3 sequences, under 2% recorded once. The sequencing sample was made of PBMCs. These receptors were collected from a woman in her forties with multiple sclerosis.

This clonotype was observed many times. The rearrangement uses TRBV5-1 and TRBJ2-3, with D perhaps TRBD2 (7 bases). The CDR3 spans 17 residues. Germline loops: CDR1 SGHRS, CDR2 YFSETQ. V gave up 0 bases and J gave up 1 base, with 15 bases separating them. CDR3 DNA sequence: TGCGCCAGCAGCTTGGCTTCGCGGGGGCGCGGCACAGATACGCAGTATTTT. Residues: CASSLASRGRGTDTQYF.

This clonotype was picked up many times. The chain carries TRBV20-1 and TRBJ2-7; D is perhaps TRBD2 (6 bases). The CDR3 spans 14 residues. Trimming removed 5 bases at V and 0 bases at J, with 14 bases between. Germline CDR1 reads DFQATT; CDR2 reads SNEGSKA (reference sequence). The CDR3, as DNA: TGCAGTGCTGGGGACTCAATAGGCTCCTACGAGCAGTACTTC. It encodes CSAGDSIGSYEQYF.

This clonotype was detected ten times or more. The rearrangement uses TRBV20-1 and TRBJ2-7, with D hard to call. This CDR3 has 14 amino acids. The V gene's germline CDR1 is DFQATT and CDR2 SNEGSKA (reference sequence). V lost 3 bases and J lost 3, with 15 bases in between. As DNA, the CDR3 is TGCAGTGCTAGTCCCCGGGCAGCGCGCTACGAGCAGTACTTC. Translated, it gives CSASPRAARYEQYF.

This clonotype was detected a few times. This rearrangement joins TRBV7-2 to TRBJ2-3, with D hard to call. The CDR3 runs to 14 residues. Trimming took off 3 bases at V and 2 bases at J, with 9 bases between the two ends. Germline lookup yields CDR1 SGHTA and CDR2 FQGNSA. The CDR3 here is CASSLRGSTDTQYF. CDR3 bases: TGTGCCAGCAGCTTGAGAGGTTCCACAGATACGCAGTATTTT. The whole variable domain, filled in from reference TRBV7-2 and TRBJ2-3, reads GAGVSQSPSNKVTEKGKDVELRCDPISGHTALYWYRQSLGQGLEFLIYFQGNSAPDKSGLPSDRFSAERTGGSVSTLTIQRTQQEDSAVYLCASSLRGSTDTQYFGPGTRLTVL.

This clonotype has ten or more counts. In nucleotides, the CDR3 is TGTGCCACCAGTGATAATGGATTCCAAGAGACCCAGTACTTC. Protein sequence: CATSDNGFQETQYF. This chain links TRBV24-1 with TRBJ2-5, with no clear D. This CDR3 has 14 residues. Germline CDR1 and CDR2: KGHDR and SFDVKD. V gave up 3 bases and J gave up 1 base, with 8 bases separating them.

This clonotype has a count of ten or more. The V gene is TRBV20-1, the J gene TRBJ2-7; TRBD1 matches at 7 bases. The CDR3 spans 12 residues. V lost 5 bases to trimming and J lost 5 bases; unmatched junction nucleotides: 6. The germline CDR1 and CDR2 sequences are DFQATT and SNEGSKA (reference sequence). CDR3: CSAFRGFDEQYF. CDR3 coding DNA: TGCAGTGCTTTCAGGGGGTTCGACGAGCAGTACTTC.

This clonotype showed up many times. The V and J genes are TRBV5-1 and TRBJ1-4, with TRBD1 matching over 7 bases. This CDR3 is 14 amino acids long. From germline, CDR1 is SGHRS and CDR2 YFSETQ. V shed 2 bases and J 6 bases; nucleotides not matched to a gene: 4. The CDR3 region is CASSFRTGDEKLFF. CDR3 bases: TGCGCCAGCAGCTTCCGAACAGGGGATGAAAAACTGTTTTTT.

This clonotype was seen repeatedly, ten times or more. The chain carries TRBV29-1 and TRBJ2-5; either TRBD1 or TRBD2 may supply D (5 bases each). This CDR3 is 16 amino acids long. Trimming removed 4 bases from V and 5 bases from J, with 23 bases in between. Per germline, CDR1 SQVTM and CDR2 ANQGSEA. The DNA of the CDR3 is TGCAGCGTTGGAATGGGTATGAGGGGCGCAGGGGAGACCCAGTACTTC. Translated, it gives CSVGMGMRGAGETQYF.

The sample holds many counts of this clonotype. The chain joins TRBV7-7 to TRBJ2-3, with D perhaps TRBD1 or TRBD2 (5 bases each). The germline V gene has CDR1 SSHAT and CDR2 FNYEAQ (reference sequence). The CDR3 is made up of 15 amino acids. The ends were cut back, 5 bases at V and 0 bases at J, with 12 bases in the middle. The CDR3 DNA follows: TGTGCCAGCAGCCCCGGGACGTCTAGCACAGATACGCAGTATTTT. Translated: CASSPGTSSTDTQYF.

Ten or more counts support this clonotype. The rearrangement joins TRBV28 to TRBJ2-4; D gene ambiguous. With 2 bases removed from V and 1 base from J, the gap between germline ends came to 0 bases. This CDR3 spans 12 amino acids. Germline V CDR1 and CDR2: MDHEN, SYDVKM. The CDR3 DNA is TGTGCCAGCAGTTTAGCCAAAAACATTCAGTACTTC. Protein sequence: CASSLAKNIQYF.

This clonotype was picked up many times. The chain combines TRBV4-1 with TRBJ2-1, with TRBD1 matching 9 bases. V lost 4 bases, J lost 9 bases, and 10 bases stayed unmatched. Germline V CDR1 and CDR2: MGHRA, YSYEKL. The CDR3 is made up of 15 amino acids. This chain's CDR3 is CASSLYGTGWIEQFF. For the CDR3, the DNA is TGCGCCAGCAGCCTTTACGGGACAGGGTGGATTGAGCAGTTCTTC.

In this sample, this clonotype turned up many times. This chain joins TRBV5-1 and TRBJ2-5, with a tentative D call TRBD2 (6 bases). Trimming shortened V by 0 bases and J by 1 base, and 13 bases separated the two germline ends. The CDR3 loop spans 16 amino acids. CDR1 is SGHRS and CDR2 is YFSETQ in the germline V gene. For the CDR3, the DNA is TGCGCCAGCAGCTTGGCCCCCGGGGGAGGCCAAGAGACCCAGTACTTC. Translated, it gives CASSLAPGGGQETQYF. Full variable domain (outside the CDR3, taken from reference TRBV5-1 and TRBJ2-5): KAGVTQTPRYLIKTRGQQVTLSCSPISGHRSVSWYQQTPGQGLQFLFEYFSETQRNKGNFPGRFSGRQFSNSRSEMNVSTLELGDSALYLCASSLAPGGGQETQYFGPGTRLLVL.

This clonotype was seen ten or more times. This chain connects TRBV20-1 to TRBJ2-3; 9 nucleotides match TRBD1. Germline V gene sequence: CDR1 DFQATT, CDR2 SNEGSKA (reference sequence). This CDR3 comprises 14 residues. J gave up 4 bases and V 6 bases, and 8 bases lay outside the gene matches. The CDR3 loop reads CSATTGGIADTQYF. CDR3 coding DNA: TGCAGTGCGACAACAGGGGGCATCGCAGATACGCAGTATTTT.

Many counts were recorded for this clonotype. Written as DNA, the CDR3 is TGTGCCAGCAGTTCCGGGGTGAACACTGAAGCTTTCTTT. This translates into CASSSGVNTEAFF. The chain joins TRBV9 to TRBJ1-1; D call uncertain. This CDR3 spans 13 amino acids. Trimming cost V 5 bases and J 0 bases, with 8 bases left between them. The germline gives CDR1 SGDLS, CDR2 YYNGEE.

This clonotype was recorded at least ten times. The V call is TRBV5-1, the J call TRBJ1-2; 10 nucleotides match TRBD1. CDR3 length: 16 residues. Per germline, CDR1 SGHRS and CDR2 YFSETQ. Trimming took 0 bases from V and 4 from J; bases not matched to a gene: 6. DNA for the CDR3: TGCGCCAGCAGCTTGGGACAGGGGGCGATTGGCTATGGCTACACCTTC. Translation: CASSLGQGAIGYGYTF. Filled out from reference TRBV5-1 and TRBJ1-2, the complete variable domain reads KAGVTQTPRYLIKTRGQQVTLSCSPISGHRSVSWYQQTPGQGLQFLFEYFSETQRNKGNFPGRFSGRQFSNSRSEMNVSTLELGDSALYLCASSLGQGAIGYGYTFGSGTRLTVV.

This clonotype was seen at least ten times. This chain joins TRBV29-1 and TRBJ2-7, with D possibly being TRBD2 (6 bases). This CDR3 is built from 13 residues. V lost 4 bases to trimming and J lost 1 base, with 11 bases between them. Germline-derived CDR1 and CDR2 are SQVTM and ANQGSEA. CDR3 sequence: CSVGGARSYEQYF. In DNA, the CDR3 is TGCAGCGTTGGCGGGGCTAGGTCCTACGAGCAGTACTTC.

In this sample, this clonotype turned up many times. CDR3 sequence: CSARGTSALETQYF. The CDR3 bases are TGCAGTGCTAGAGGGACTAGCGCGCTGGAGACCCAGTACTTC. The rearrangement links TRBV20-1 to TRBJ2-5, with TRBD2 matching over 9 bases. J was trimmed by 5 bases and V by 1 base; bases with no gene match: 5. The germline V gene has CDR1 DFQATT and CDR2 SNEGSKA (reference sequence). The CDR3 loop spans 14 amino acids.

This clonotype was seen many times. The V call is TRBV4-2, the J call TRBJ1-5; 7 nucleotides agree with TRBD1. Germline-derived CDR1 and CDR2 are LGHNA and YNFKEQ. V was pared by 0 bases and J by 3 bases, with 8 bases of the junction left unmatched. CDR3 size: 17 residues. The CDR3 is CASSQDSNRGYNQPQHF. CDR3 coding DNA: TGTGCCAGCAGCCAAGACTCAAACAGGGGATACAATCAGCCCCAGCATTTT.

This clonotype was detected ten times or more. This chain links TRBV5-6 with TRBJ1-1; 7 nucleotides match TRBD1. The CDR3 contains 12 residues. Germline-derived CDR1 and CDR2 are SGHDT and YYEEEE. With V trimmed by 1 base and J by 9 bases, 3 bases remained unmatched. CDR3 coding DNA: TGTGCCAGCAGCTTGCGACAGGGCAAAGCTTTCTTT. Its protein is CASSLRQGKAFF.